The clone carrying this TCR beta chain appeared many times. Its antigen is undetermined. The sample originates from a study of CD8 T cells in ankylosing spondylitis. Study-wide points: The clones that were linked to disease were reported to be significantly enriched in matched synovial fluid samples from ankylosing spondylitis patients. A TCR beta motif of 7 to 9 highly homologous variants seemed to mark ankylosing spondylitis blood. Some motif variants had been reported before (in reactive arthritis synovial fluid and blood).

Libraries of TCR beta came from quantitative 5'-RACE with molecular barcodes. TCRdb called the 5' RACE reads again in MiXCR, with one record for every CDR3 protein. The sample includes 700,000 to 1,000,000 distinct CDR3 sequences, roughly 12% seen only once; the top ten take around 0.51%. Per the germline V gene, CDR1 is MDHEN and CDR2 is SYDVKM. There are 16 residues in the CDR3. V shed 5 bases, J shed 5 bases, and the junction held 6 bases outside the gene matches. The chain has TRBV28 and TRBJ2-2; 12 bases align to TRBD2. The receptor was isolated from a male donor with ankylosing spondylitis. What was sequenced was blood, either unsorted or a sorted T cell fraction (not recorded which). CDR3 sequence reads: CASSRILAGGTGELFF. The CDR3 DNA is TGTGCCAGCAGTAGGATACTAGCGGGAGGTACCGGGGAGCTGTTTTTT. The full variable domain, in which reference TRBV28 and TRBJ2-2 provide the parts outside the CDR3, is DVKVTQSSRYLVKRTGEKVFLECVQDMDHENMFWYRQDPGLGLRLIYFSYDVKMKEKGDIPEGYSVSREKKERFSLILESASTNQTSMYLCASSRILAGGTGELFFGEGSRLTVL.